Listed here is a single T cell receptor beta chain. Under the authors' procedure: Reference gene primer amplification gave nucleated cell count estimates. The repertoire was sequenced with immunoSEQ multiplex PCR; TCRdb's copy has only in-frame clones and lacks some. Clone size and the V and J calls come from that table; the DNA yielded D and trimming. The table records around 130,000 clones, around 86% of them present only once. These data belong to a study of blood T cell repertoires in COVID-19. Study-level background: Both acute and convalescent COVID-19 samples were obtained from the United States, Italy and Spain. Sources were T cells, B-cell-depleted T cells, or PBMCs; the material itself was cDNA or gDNA.

V gave up 4 bases and J gave up 14 bases, with 18 bases separating them. The CDR3 has 14 residues. Germline CDR1 and CDR2: LNHDA and SQIVND (reference sequence). The sequencing input was peripheral blood. The origin of this receptor is a man aged 40-49 years with active or convalescent COVID-19. This chain uses TRBV19 with TRBJ1-6; D possibly corresponds to TRBD1 (6 bases). The CDR3 DNA reads as TGTGCCAGTAGTACCGACCCCGGGACAACAACCCTCCACTTT. Amino acids: CASSTDPGTTTLHF.